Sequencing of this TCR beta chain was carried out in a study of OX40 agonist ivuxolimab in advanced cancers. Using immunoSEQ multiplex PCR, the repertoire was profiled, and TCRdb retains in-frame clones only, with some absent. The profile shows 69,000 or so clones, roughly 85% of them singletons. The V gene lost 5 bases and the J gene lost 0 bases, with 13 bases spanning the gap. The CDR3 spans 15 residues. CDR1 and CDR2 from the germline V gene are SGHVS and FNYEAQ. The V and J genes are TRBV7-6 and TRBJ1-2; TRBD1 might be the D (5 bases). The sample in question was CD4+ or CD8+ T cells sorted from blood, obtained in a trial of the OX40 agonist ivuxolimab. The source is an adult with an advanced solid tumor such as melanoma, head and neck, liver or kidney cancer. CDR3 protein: CASSRRDGPNYGYTF. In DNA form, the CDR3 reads TGTGCCAGCAGCCGACGGGACGGGCCTAACTATGGCTACACCTTC.